This T cell receptor (beta chain) was sequenced during a study of patients and donors after allogeneic stem cell transplantation (TCRdb year 2020). On this clonotype: Its antigen is unknown. Base-call qualities are not available, and no considerably larger clone is one nucleotide away.

Library construction relied on RT-PCR. Sequencing was performed on a NextSeq 550. TCRdb reprocessed the public reads (quality trimming at Q25 with fastp, clone calling with MiXCR) and kept in-frame beta chains. Identical CDR3 protein sequences are pooled into one entry, listed with their most common genes and DNA. The sample table contains about 150,000 distinct CDR3 sequences; only one count was recorded for roughly two fifths of them. About 50% of the sample comes from the top ten. The sample was blood, either unsorted or a sorted T cell fraction (not recorded which). The source of this sequence is a human donor who was either an allogeneic HSCT recipient or a stem cell or donor lymphocyte infusion donor (not recorded which). It is not recorded whose cells these are; they may come from a transplant donor.

The sequenced DNA is TGCGCCAGCAGCTTGGCCGGCACGACGGAGGGAGAGACCCAGTACTTC. This codes for CASSLAGTTEGETQYF. The chain is assembled from TRBV5-1 and TRBJ2-5; TRBD2 is perhaps the D gene, given 6 matching bases. The CDR3 covers 16 residues, taking in both the cysteine and the phenylalanine. Only CDR3 DNA is held: 48 bases, read in frame from base 1. V and J lose 0 bases and 4 bases, and a span of 16 bases separates them. According to the germline V gene, CDR1 reads SGHRS and CDR2 reads YFSETQ.